These T cell receptor beta chains were read from a single sample in a study of shared clonotypes between healthy human individuals. Sequenced by immunoSEQ multiplex PCR; TCRdb stores in-frame clones only, minus some. There are 450,000 to 500,000 clones in the sample; approximately 80% occur only once, and around 13% lies in the top ten. What was sequenced was PBMCs. The origin of the receptors is a woman aged 35 to 49 in good health. Some clones in this sample may be carry-over from other donors' samples. Both conserved end residues are part of each CDR3. Each record gives: clone size, V gene, D gene, J gene, CDR3 protein, CDR3 DNA. The D gene is left open where the match is weak. Clone size, where shown, is once, few, many, or a class for clones that have expanded.

size: NA
V: TRBV5-1
D: NA
J: TRBJ2-3
CDR3: CASSTDSWGRGDTQYF
DNA: TGCGCCAGCAGCACGGACAGTTGGGGAAGGGGAGATACGCAGTATTTT

size: NA
V: TRBV2
D: TRBD1
J: TRBJ1-5
CDR3: CASSPGGSQPQHF
DNA: TGTGCCAGCAGTCCAGGGGGGAGTCAGCCCCAGCATTTT

size: NA
V: TRBV18
D: TRBD1
J: TRBJ1-5
CDR3: CASSPQGASNQPQHF
DNA: TGTGCCAGCTCACCCCAGGGGGCATCCAATCAGCCCCAGCATTTT

size: NA
V: TRBV7-2
D: TRBD2
J: TRBJ2-1
CDR3: CASSLFTSGRTFYNEQFF
DNA: TGTGCCAGCAGCTTATTTACTAGCGGGAGGACATTCTACAATGAGCAGTTCTTC

size: once
V: TRBV10-3
D: NA
J: TRBJ1-4
CDR3: CAIRGSNEKLFF
DNA: TGTGCCATCAGGGGGTCCAATGAAAAACTGTTTTTT

size: few
V: TRBV11-1
D: TRBD1
J: TRBJ2-7
CDR3: CASSPDRAGSQYF
DNA: TGTGCCAGCAGCCCGGACAGGGCCGGATCGCAGTACTTC

size: NA
V: TRBV7-8
D: NA
J: TRBJ1-4
CDR3: CASSSLRGTGGTNEKLFF
DNA: TGTGCCAGCAGCTCTCTCCGCGGCACAGGAGGGACTAATGAAAAACTGTTTTTT

size: NA
V: TRBV19
D: TRBD1
J: TRBJ2-4
CDR3: CASSAPTGALAKNIQYF
DNA: TGTGCCAGTAGTGCACCGACAGGGGCCTTAGCCAAAAACATTCAGTACTTC

size: NA
V: TRBV7-6
D: NA
J: TRBJ1-4
CDR3: CASAKAPGELFF
DNA: TGTGCCAGCGCCAAAGCCCCGGGGGAACTGTTTTTT

size: NA
V: TRBV5-1
D: NA
J: TRBJ2-7
CDR3: CASSFYPGSSYEQYF
DNA: TGCGCCAGCAGCTTTTACCCGGGGTCCTCCTACGAGCAGTACTTC

size: NA
V: TRBV2
D: NA
J: TRBJ1-4
CDR3: CASSKGQPTNEKLFF
DNA: TGTGCCAGCAGCAAGGGACAACCAACTAATGAAAAACTGTTTTTT

size: NA
V: TRBV19
D: TRBD2
J: TRBJ2-7
CDR3: CASSVAYSGREYEQYF
DNA: TGTGCCAGTAGTGTGGCTTACAGCGGGAGGGAGTACGAGCAGTACTTC

size: NA
V: TRBV6-4
D: NA
J: TRBJ2-7
CDR3: CASNQAADPSYEQYF
DNA: TGTGCCAGCAACCAAGCGGCGGACCCCTCCTACGAGCAGTACTTC

size: once
V: TRBV7-9
D: NA
J: TRBJ2-5
CDR3: CASSSGTSVETQYF
DNA: TGTGCCAGCAGCTCCGGGACATCGGTCGAGACCCAGTACTTC

size: NA
V: TRBV6-1
D: NA
J: TRBJ2-7
CDR3: CASSEATTDSYEQYF
DNA: TGTGCCAGCAGTGAAGCAACCACAGACTCCTACGAGCAGTACTTC

size: NA
V: TRBV7-9
D: NA
J: TRBJ2-1
CDR3: CASSSTGLYNEQFF
DNA: TGTGCCAGCAGTTCAACCGGGCTTTACAATGAGCAGTTCTTC

size: few
V: TRBV10-3
D: NA
J: TRBJ1-1
CDR3: CAIRQSMGRNTEAFF
DNA: TGTGCCATCAGACAGTCGATGGGGCGGAACACTGAAGCTTTCTTT

size: NA
V: TRBV7-8
D: TRBD1
J: TRBJ1-1
CDR3: CASSLGGGITEAFF
DNA: TGTGCCAGCAGCTTAGGAGGGGGCATCACTGAAGCTTTCTTT

size: NA
V: TRBV4-3
D: TRBD1
J: TRBJ2-7
CDR3: CASSQDLIWGQGSSYEQYF
DNA: TGCGCCAGCAGCCAAGATCTTATATGGGGACAGGGGAGCTCCTACGAGCAGTACTTC

size: NA
V: TRBV2
D: NA
J: TRBJ2-1
CDR3: CARSPDYNEQFF
DNA: TGTGCCAGATCTCCCGACTACAATGAGCAGTTCTTC

size: NA
V: TRBV10-3
D: TRBD1
J: TRBJ2-7
CDR3: CAISDPRQGAYEQYF
DNA: TGTGCCATCAGTGACCCGAGGCAGGGGGCTTACGAGCAGTACTTC

size: few
V: TRBV2
D: NA
J: TRBJ1-2
CDR3: CASSEDGGLGYTF
DNA: TGTGCCAGCAGTGAAGACGGCGGGCTAGGCTACACCTTC

size: NA
V: TRBV10-3
D: NA
J: TRBJ2-1
CDR3: CAISGGMPGDEQFF
DNA: TGTGCCATCAGTGGGGGGATGCCCGGGGATGAGCAGTTCTTC

size: NA
V: TRBV9
D: TRBD2
J: TRBJ2-7
CDR3: CASRPTSGGPYEQYF
DNA: TGTGCCAGCAGGCCGACTAGCGGGGGCCCCTACGAGCAGTACTTC

size: few
V: TRBV4-2
D: TRBD1
J: TRBJ1-3
CDR3: CASSQGQGGGNTIYF
DNA: TGTGCCAGCAGCCAAGGACAGGGTGGGGGAAACACCATATATTTT

size: NA
V: TRBV7-3
D: TRBD2
J: TRBJ2-1
CDR3: CASSLAPSGSSYNEQFF
DNA: TGTGCCAGCAGCTTAGCCCCTAGCGGGAGCTCCTACAATGAGCAGTTCTTC

size: NA
V: TRBV7-2
D: NA
J: TRBJ1-5
CDR3: CASSLLGNSNQPQHF
DNA: TGTGCCAGCAGCTTACTAGGCAACAGCAATCAGCCCCAGCATTTT

size: NA
V: TRBV6-1
D: TRBD1
J: TRBJ2-7
CDR3: CASRAGTGVMYEQYF
DNA: TGTGCCAGCAGGGCTGGGACAGGGGTCATGTACGAGCAGTACTTC

size: NA
V: TRBV5-8
D: NA
J: TRBJ2-4
CDR3: CASSLGAGLNIQYF
DNA: TGTGCCAGCAGCTTGGGTGCGGGGCTAAACATTCAGTACTTC

size: NA
V: TRBV19
D: TRBD2
J: TRBJ2-1
CDR3: CASSSSGTTAWGQFF
DNA: TGTGCCAGTAGTAGTAGCGGGACTACCGCTTGGGGGCAGTTCTTC

size: NA
V: TRBV6-5
D: NA
J: TRBJ2-7
CDR3: CASSYEAGRESYEQYF
DNA: TGTGCCAGCAGTTATGAGGCAGGGAGAGAATCCTACGAGCAGTACTTC

size: NA
V: TRBV5-1
D: NA
J: TRBJ2-2
CDR3: CASSLDGWAGELFF
DNA: TGCGCCAGCAGCTTGGACGGGTGGGCCGGGGAGCTGTTTTTT

size: NA
V: TRBV16
D: NA
J: TRBJ1-5
CDR3: CASSPRGRGSDNQPQHF
DNA: TGTGCCAGCAGCCCCCGGGGACGGGGGTCGGACAATCAGCCCCAGCATTTT

size: once
V: TRBV6-1
D: NA
J: TRBJ1-5
CDR3: CASSAGVSSNQPQHF
DNA: TGTGCCAGCAGTGCAGGGGTCTCGAGCAATCAGCCCCAGCATTTT

size: NA
V: TRBV18
D: NA
J: TRBJ2-7
CDR3: CASSPETYEQYF
DNA: TGTGCCAGCTCACCCGAAACCTACGAGCAGTACTTC

size: NA
V: TRBV6-1
D: NA
J: TRBJ1-2
CDR3: CATETAPSNYGYTF
DNA: TGTGCCACCGAGACAGCCCCTTCTAACTATGGCTACACCTTC

size: NA
V: TRBV5-6
D: TRBD1
J: TRBJ1-5
CDR3: CASSTWATGGNQPQHF
DNA: TGTGCCAGCAGCACGTGGGCCACAGGGGGCAATCAGCCCCAGCATTTT

size: NA
V: TRBV4-1
D: NA
J: TRBJ1-1
CDR3: CASSLGGAAEAFF
DNA: TGCGCCAGCTCCCTTGGAGGGGCGGCTGAAGCTTTCTTT

size: NA
V: TRBV20-1
D: NA
J: TRBJ2-4
CDR3: CSAMHSDIQYF
DNA: TGCAGTGCTATGCATTCTGACATTCAGTACTTC

size: NA
V: TRBV18
D: NA
J: TRBJ2-2
CDR3: CASSLAGSSTGELFF
DNA: TGTGCCAGCTCACTGGCCGGGTCGTCCACCGGGGAGCTGTTTTTT

size: NA
V: TRBV18
D: NA
J: TRBJ1-2
CDR3: CASSPLPEINYGYTF
DNA: TGTGCCAGCTCACCACTGCCGGAAATCAACTATGGCTACACCTTC

size: NA
V: TRBV29-1
D: TRBD1
J: TRBJ2-7
CDR3: CSVLEDRDRVRYEQYF
DNA: TGCAGCGTTCTCGAGGATAGGGACAGGGTTAGGTACGAGCAGTACTTC

size: NA
V: TRBV5-4
D: NA
J: TRBJ2-5
CDR3: CASSLGTSREYF
DNA: TGTGCCAGCAGCTTGGGGACTTCTAGGGAGTACTTC

size: NA
V: TRBV5-4
D: TRBD1
J: TRBJ1-6
CDR3: CASSFGTGGSYNSPLHF
DNA: TGTGCCAGCAGCTTCGGAACAGGGGGCTCCTATAATTCACCCCTCCACTTT

size: NA
V: TRBV2
D: NA
J: TRBJ2-1
CDR3: CASSERLQYNEQFF
DNA: TGTGCCAGCAGTGAAAGGCTACAATACAATGAGCAGTTCTTC

size: NA
V: TRBV18
D: NA
J: TRBJ2-7
CDR3: CASSRRAKYEQYF
DNA: TGTGCCAGCTCCCGACGGGCGAAGTACGAGCAGTACTTC

size: NA
V: TRBV7-2
D: NA
J: TRBJ2-5
CDR3: CASSRGPETQYF
DNA: TGTGCCAGCAGCCGGGGTCCCGAGACCCAGTACTTC

size: NA
V: TRBV19
D: NA
J: TRBJ1-5
CDR3: CASSIGRGLNQPQHF
DNA: TGTGCCAGTAGTATAGGACGGGGCCTAAATCAGCCCCAGCATTTT

size: NA
V: TRBV6-1
D: NA
J: TRBJ2-7
CDR3: CASSEQIKYEQYF
DNA: TGTGCCAGCAGTGAACAGATCAAATACGAGCAGTACTTC

size: NA
V: TRBV11-2
D: NA
J: TRBJ1-4
CDR3: CASSVGTLNEKLFF
DNA: TGTGCCAGCAGCGTCGGGACCCTAAATGAAAAACTGTTTTTT

size: once
V: TRBV5-1
D: TRBD2
J: TRBJ2-3
CDR3: CASSLGAGGTDTQYF
DNA: TGCGCCAGCAGCTTGGGAGCGGGAGGGACAGATACGCAGTATTTT

size: NA
V: TRBV5-6
D: TRBD1
J: TRBJ2-7
CDR3: CASSRGTGPVGQYF
DNA: TGTGCCAGCAGCCGCGGGACAGGGCCCGTAGGGCAGTACTTC

size: NA
V: TRBV28
D: NA
J: TRBJ1-2
CDR3: CASMGSNYGYTF
DNA: TGTGCCAGCATGGGAAGTAACTATGGCTACACCTTC

size: NA
V: TRBV27
D: NA
J: TRBJ1-4
CDR3: CASSLRINEKLFF
DNA: TGTGCCAGCAGTTTGCGGATTAATGAAAAACTGTTTTTT

size: NA
V: TRBV2
D: TRBD2
J: TRBJ2-3
CDR3: CASSEGLAGLNTQYF
DNA: TGTGCCAGCAGCGAAGGACTAGCGGGATTAAACACGCAGTATTTT

size: NA
V: TRBV6-5
D: NA
J: TRBJ2-5
CDR3: CATGQPPQETQYF
DNA: TGTGCCACTGGACAGCCCCCCCAAGAGACCCAGTACTTC